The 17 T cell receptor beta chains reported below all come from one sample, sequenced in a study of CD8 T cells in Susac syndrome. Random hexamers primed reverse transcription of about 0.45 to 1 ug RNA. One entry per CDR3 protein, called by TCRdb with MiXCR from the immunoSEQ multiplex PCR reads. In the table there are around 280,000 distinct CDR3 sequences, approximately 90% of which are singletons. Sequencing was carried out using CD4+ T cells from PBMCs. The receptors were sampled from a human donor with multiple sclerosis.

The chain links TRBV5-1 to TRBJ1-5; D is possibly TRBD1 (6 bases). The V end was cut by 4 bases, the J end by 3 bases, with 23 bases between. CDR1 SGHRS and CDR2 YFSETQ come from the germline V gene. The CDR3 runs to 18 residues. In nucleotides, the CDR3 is TGCGCCAGCAGCCTGGAACCCCTGCCAGGGGCGATCAATCAGCCCCAGCATTTT. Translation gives CASSLEPLPGAINQPQHF.

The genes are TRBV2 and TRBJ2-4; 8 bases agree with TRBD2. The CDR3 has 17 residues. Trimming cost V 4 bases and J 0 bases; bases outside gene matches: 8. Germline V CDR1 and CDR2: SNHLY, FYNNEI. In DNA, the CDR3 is TGTGCCAGCAGTGTACGGGGGGGAGGTCTAGCCAAAAACATTCAGTACTTC. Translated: CASSVRGGGLAKNIQYF.

This chain's CDR3 is CASSPVGTRNSPLHF. The CDR3 nucleotides are TGTGCCAGCAGCCCCGTGGGGACCCGAAATTCACCCCTCCACTTT. This chain connects TRBV7-2 to TRBJ1-6; perhaps TRBD1 as D (5 bases). V lost 5 bases and J 7 bases, leaving 15 bases between the germline ends. Looked up from germline, CDR1 is SGHTA and CDR2 is FQGNSA. This CDR3 has 15 residues.

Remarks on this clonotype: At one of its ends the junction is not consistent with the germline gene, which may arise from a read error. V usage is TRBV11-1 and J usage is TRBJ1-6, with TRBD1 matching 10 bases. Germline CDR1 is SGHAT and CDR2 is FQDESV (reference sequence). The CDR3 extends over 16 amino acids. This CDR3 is CASRLGQGVNNSPLHF. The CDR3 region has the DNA TGTGCCAGCAGATTAGGACAGGGGGTGAATAATTCACCCCTCCACTTT.

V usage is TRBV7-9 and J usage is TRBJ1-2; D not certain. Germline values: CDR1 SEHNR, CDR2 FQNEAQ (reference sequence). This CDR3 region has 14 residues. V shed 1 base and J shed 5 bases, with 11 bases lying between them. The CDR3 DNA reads TGTGCCAGCAGCTTAGTGGGGTCTCCTTATGGCTACACCTTC. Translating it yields CASSLVGSPYGYTF. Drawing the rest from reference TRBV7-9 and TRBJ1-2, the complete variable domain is DTGVSQNPRHKITKRGQNVTFRCDPISEHNRLYWYRQTLGQGPEFLTYFQNEAQLEKSRLLSDRFSAERPKGSFSTLEIQRTEQGDSAMYLCASSLVGSPYGYTFGSGTRLTVV.

DNA for the CDR3: TGTGCCAGCAGCTTAGAACTAGCGGGCGGGGATGAGCAGTTCTTC. The encoded protein is CASSLELAGGDEQFF. The V and J genes are TRBV7-2 and TRBJ2-1, with 9 bases fitting TRBD2. The V segment lost 1 base and the J segment 8 bases; nucleotides outside the gene matches: 6. The CDR3 consists of 15 residues. Germline V gives CDR1 SGHTA, CDR2 FQGNSA.

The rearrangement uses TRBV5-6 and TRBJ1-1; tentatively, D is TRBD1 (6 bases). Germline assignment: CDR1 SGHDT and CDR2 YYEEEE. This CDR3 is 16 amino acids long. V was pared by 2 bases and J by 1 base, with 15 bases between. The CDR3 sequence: CASSLFTGRGNTEAFF. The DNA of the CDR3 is TGTGCCAGCAGCTTATTTACGGGCAGGGGGAACACTGAAGCTTTCTTT.

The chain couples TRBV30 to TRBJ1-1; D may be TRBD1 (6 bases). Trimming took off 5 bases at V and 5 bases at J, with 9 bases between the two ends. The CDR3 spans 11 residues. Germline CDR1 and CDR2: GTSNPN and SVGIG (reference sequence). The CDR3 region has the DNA TGTGCCTGGGATACAGGGACTGAAGCTTTCTTT. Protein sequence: CAWDTGTEAFF.

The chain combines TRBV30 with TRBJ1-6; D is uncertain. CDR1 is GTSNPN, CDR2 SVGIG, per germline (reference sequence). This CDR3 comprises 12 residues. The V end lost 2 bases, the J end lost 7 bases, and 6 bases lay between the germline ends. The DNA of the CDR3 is TGTGCCTGGAGTTTGGAAAATTCACCCCTCCACTTT. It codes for CAWSLENSPLHF.

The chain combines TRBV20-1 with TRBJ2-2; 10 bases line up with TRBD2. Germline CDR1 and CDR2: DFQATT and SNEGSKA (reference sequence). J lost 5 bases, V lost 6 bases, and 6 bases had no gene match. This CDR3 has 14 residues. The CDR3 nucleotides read TGCAGTGCGAGGGGGACTAGCGTTACCGGGGAGCTGTTTTTT. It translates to CSARGTSVTGELFF.

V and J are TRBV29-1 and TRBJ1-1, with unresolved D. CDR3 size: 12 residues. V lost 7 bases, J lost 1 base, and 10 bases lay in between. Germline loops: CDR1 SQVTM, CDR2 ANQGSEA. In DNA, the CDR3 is TGCAGCGATGGCAGCCCGAACACTGAAGCTTTCTTT. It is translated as CSDGSPNTEAFF.

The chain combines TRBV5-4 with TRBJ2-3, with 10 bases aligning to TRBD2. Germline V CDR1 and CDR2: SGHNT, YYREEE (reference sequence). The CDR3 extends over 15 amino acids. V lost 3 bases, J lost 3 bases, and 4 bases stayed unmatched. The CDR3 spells CASSSGTSVTDTQYF. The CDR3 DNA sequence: TGTGCCAGCAGCTCCGGGACTAGCGTGACAGATACGCAGTATTTT.

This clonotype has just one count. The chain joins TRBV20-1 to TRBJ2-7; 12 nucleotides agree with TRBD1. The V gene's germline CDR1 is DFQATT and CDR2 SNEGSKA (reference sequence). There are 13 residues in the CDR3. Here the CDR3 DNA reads TGCGCCCTAGGGACAGGGGGCTTCTACGAGCAGTACTTC. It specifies CALGTGGFYEQYF.

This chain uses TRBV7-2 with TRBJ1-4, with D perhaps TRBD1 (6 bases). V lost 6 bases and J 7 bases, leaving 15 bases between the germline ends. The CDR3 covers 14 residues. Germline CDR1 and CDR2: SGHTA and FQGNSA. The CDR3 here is CASRSQGVSEKLFF. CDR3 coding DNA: TGTGCCAGCAGATCACAGGGTGTGAGTGAAAAACTGTTTTTT.

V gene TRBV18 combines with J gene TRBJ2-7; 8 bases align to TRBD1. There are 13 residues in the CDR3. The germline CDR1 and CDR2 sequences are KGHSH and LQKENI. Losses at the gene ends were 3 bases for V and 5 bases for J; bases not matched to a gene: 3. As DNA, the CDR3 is TGTGCCAGCTCACCCGGGACAGGCGACGAGCAGTACTTC. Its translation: CASSPGTGDEQYF.

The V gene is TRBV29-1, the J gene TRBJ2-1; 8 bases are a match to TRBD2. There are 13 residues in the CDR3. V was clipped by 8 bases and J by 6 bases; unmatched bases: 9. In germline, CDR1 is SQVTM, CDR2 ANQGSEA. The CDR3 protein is CSTPGTRFNEQFF. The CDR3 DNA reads TGCAGCACCCCCGGGACTAGATTCAATGAGCAGTTCTTC.

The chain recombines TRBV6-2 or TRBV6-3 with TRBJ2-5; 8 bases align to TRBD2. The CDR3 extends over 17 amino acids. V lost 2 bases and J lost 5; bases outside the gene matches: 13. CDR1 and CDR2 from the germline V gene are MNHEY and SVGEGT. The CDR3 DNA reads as TGTGCCAGCAGTTACAATTCAGCGGGAGCGGCGCGGGAGACCCAGTACTTC. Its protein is CASSYNSAGAARETQYF.